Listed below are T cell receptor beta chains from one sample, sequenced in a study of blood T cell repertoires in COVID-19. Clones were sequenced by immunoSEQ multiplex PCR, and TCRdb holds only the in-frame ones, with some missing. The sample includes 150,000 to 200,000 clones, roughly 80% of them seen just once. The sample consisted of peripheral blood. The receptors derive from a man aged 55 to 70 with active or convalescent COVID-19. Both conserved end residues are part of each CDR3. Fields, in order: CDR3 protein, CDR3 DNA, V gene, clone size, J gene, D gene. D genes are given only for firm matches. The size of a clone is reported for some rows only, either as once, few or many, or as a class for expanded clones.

CDR3: CASSQVRGRGSNGYTF; DNA: TGTGCCAGCAGCCAAGTCAGGGGGCGAGGTTCAAACGGCTACACCTTC; V: TRBV14; size: few; J: TRBJ1-2; D: TRBD1
CDR3: CASSNHRGTYEQYF; DNA: TGTGCCAGCAGTAACCACAGGGGAACCTACGAGCAGTACTTC; V: TRBV6-5; size: .; J: TRBJ2-7; D: TRBD1
CDR3: CASSLLATYNEQFF; DNA: TGTGCCAGCAGTTTGCTAGCGACCTACAATGAGCAGTTCTTC; V: TRBV28; size: few; J: TRBJ2-1; D: .
CDR3: CASGLAYEQYF; DNA: TGTGCCAGCGGACTAGCCTACGAGCAGTACTTC; V: TRBV28; size: .; J: TRBJ2-7; D: TRBD2
CDR3: CASSLWRGNTEAFF; DNA: TGTGCCAGCAGCCTTTGGAGGGGGAACACTGAAGCTTTCTTT; V: TRBV27; size: .; J: TRBJ1-1; D: .
CDR3: CASSPGRGANYGYTF; DNA: TGTGCCAGCTCACCTGGACGGGGAGCTAACTATGGCTACACCTTC; V: TRBV18; size: .; J: TRBJ1-2; D: .
CDR3: CASSFTTGGSYEQYF; DNA: TGTGCCAGCAGTTTTACGACAGGGGGCTCCTACGAGCAGTACTTC; V: TRBV28; size: .; J: TRBJ2-7; D: TRBD1
CDR3: CASRDDRVTYEQYF; DNA: TGTGCCAGCAGGGACGACAGGGTCACCTACGAGCAGTACTTC; V: TRBV28; size: .; J: TRBJ2-7; D: TRBD1
CDR3: CASSRSGMSSYNEQFF; DNA: TGTGCCAGTAGTCGAAGCGGGATGAGCTCCTACAATGAGCAGTTCTTC; V: TRBV19; size: once; J: TRBJ2-1; D: TRBD2
CDR3: CASSEGVGPYNEQFF; DNA: TGTGCCAGCAGTGAAGGCGTGGGCCCCTACAATGAGCAGTTCTTC; V: TRBV6-1; size: few; J: TRBJ2-1; D: .
CDR3: CASSLRTIGNQPQHF; DNA: TGTGCCAGCAGCCTACGGACAATCGGCAATCAGCCCCAGCATTTT; V: TRBV3-1/TRBV3-2; size: .; J: TRBJ1-5; D: .
CDR3: CASSQGTNEKLFF; DNA: TGTGCCAGCAGCCAGGGAACTAATGAAAAACTGTTTTTT; V: TRBV5-4; size: few; J: TRBJ1-4; D: .
CDR3: CASSQGELFF; DNA: TGTGCCAGTTCCCAAGGGGAGCTGTTTTTT; V: TRBV6-5; size: .; J: TRBJ2-2; D: .
CDR3: CASSRGPPGGNTIYF; DNA: TGTGCCAGCAGCCGGGGTCCGCCTGGAGGAAACACCATATATTTT; V: TRBV27; size: .; J: TRBJ1-3; D: .
CDR3: CASSSKTGGGRRRLF; DNA: TGCGCCAGCAGCTCAAAAACAGGGGGCGGCCGAAGGAGGCTATTC; V: TRBV5-1; size: .; J: TRBJ2-7; D: TRBD1
CDR3: CASSPRLEGIEQFF; DNA: TGTGCCAGCAGCCCCCGGCTGGAGGGGATTGAGCAGTTCTTC; V: TRBV5-4; size: .; J: TRBJ2-1; D: .
CDR3: CASSPPGGGEKLFF; DNA: TGTGCCAGCAGCCCCCCAGGGGGAGGTGAAAAACTGTTTTTT; V: TRBV7-9; size: .; J: TRBJ1-4; D: TRBD1
CDR3: CASSTGGVNSYEQYF; DNA: TGTGCCAGCAGCACTGGGGGGGTCAACTCCTACGAGCAGTACTTC; V: TRBV7-2; size: .; J: TRBJ2-7; D: TRBD2
CDR3: CASSLAAWSKNIQYF; DNA: TGTGCCAGCAGTTTAGCGGCTTGGAGCAAAAACATTCAGTACTTC; V: TRBV27; size: .; J: TRBJ2-4; D: .
CDR3: CASSVAEGSYNEQFF; DNA: TGCGCCAGCAGCGTAGCGGAGGGCTCCTACAATGAGCAGTTCTTC; V: TRBV5-1; size: .; J: TRBJ2-1; D: .
CDR3: CASSLGQGSSGNTIYF; DNA: TGTGCCAGCAGCTTGGGCCAGGGGAGCTCTGGAAACACCATATATTTT; V: TRBV5-4; size: .; J: TRBJ1-3; D: .
CDR3: CASRGGLDYEQYF; DNA: TGTGCCTCTAGGGGAGGGCTCGACTACGAGCAGTACTTC; V: TRBV10-3; size: .; J: TRBJ2-7; D: TRBD2
CDR3: CASSLGRGEQFF; DNA: TGTGCCAGCAGTTTAGGTAGAGGTGAGCAGTTCTTC; V: TRBV12-3/TRBV12-4; size: .; J: TRBJ2-1; D: .
CDR3: CASSLALGQGNTEAFF; DNA: TGTGCCAGCAGCTTAGCCTTGGGACAGGGGAACACTGAAGCTTTCTTT; V: TRBV7-9; size: .; J: TRBJ1-1; D: TRBD1
CDR3: CASSLQGASDTQYF; DNA: TGTGCCAGCAGCTTACAGGGGGCATCAGATACGCAGTATTTT; V: TRBV7-2; size: .; J: TRBJ2-3; D: TRBD1
CDR3: CSVASWDRENGYTF; DNA: TGCAGCGTTGCCTCTTGGGACAGGGAGAATGGCTACACCTTC; V: TRBV29-1; size: few; J: TRBJ1-2; D: TRBD1
CDR3: CATATDKVAYEQYF; DNA: TGTGCCACTGCGACAGACAAGGTAGCCTACGAGCAGTACTTC; V: TRBV18; size: .; J: TRBJ2-7; D: .
CDR3: CASSQGNSYEQYF; DNA: TGTGCCAGCAGCCAAGGAAACAGCTACGAGCAGTACTTC; V: TRBV3-1/TRBV3-2; size: .; J: TRBJ2-7; D: .
CDR3: CASSSSTGVATNEKLFF; DNA: TGTGCCAGCAGCTCATCGACAGGAGTTGCAACTAATGAAAAACTGTTTTTT; V: TRBV7-9; size: .; J: TRBJ1-4; D: .
CDR3: CAISASRNTGELFF; DNA: TGTGCCATCAGCGCTTCTAGGAACACCGGGGAGCTGTTTTTT; V: TRBV10-3; size: .; J: TRBJ2-2; D: .
CDR3: CASKMRPGELFF; DNA: TGTGCCAGTAAAATGCGTCCCGGGGAGCTGTTTTTT; V: TRBV19; size: .; J: TRBJ2-2; D: .
CDR3: CASSQGPFGQGALTGELFF; DNA: TGCGCCAGCAGCCAAGGCCCCTTTGGACAGGGGGCCTTGACCGGGGAGCTGTTTTTT; V: TRBV4-3; size: .; J: TRBJ2-2; D: TRBD1
CDR3: CATSDGQSFSNQPQHF; DNA: TGTGCCACCAGTGATGGACAGTCCTTTAGCAATCAGCCCCAGCATTTT; V: TRBV24-1; size: .; J: TRBJ1-5; D: .
CDR3: CASSGGTSGPYNEQFF; DNA: TGTGCCAGTAGCGGGGGGACTAGCGGGCCTTACAATGAGCAGTTCTTC; V: TRBV19; size: .; J: TRBJ2-1; D: TRBD2
CDR3: CASRGGTYEQYF; DNA: TGTGCCAGCAGAGGGGGTACCTACGAGCAGTACTTC; V: TRBV28; size: .; J: TRBJ2-7; D: .
CDR3: CASSPRDRGQETQYF; DNA: TGTGCCAGCAGCCCCCGGGACAGGGGGCAAGAGACCCAGTACTTC; V: TRBV7-2; size: .; J: TRBJ2-5; D: TRBD1
CDR3: CSVELEGSGYSGEQFF; DNA: TGCAGCGTTGAATTGGAGGGGTCAGGGTATAGTGGTGAGCAGTTCTTC; V: TRBV29-1; size: .; J: TRBJ2-1; D: .
CDR3: CASSIRGGSGYEQYF; DNA: TGTGCCAGTAGTATTCGCGGAGGCTCCGGCTACGAGCAGTACTTC; V: TRBV19; size: .; J: TRBJ2-7; D: .
CDR3: CRADNTDTQYF; DNA: TGCAGGGCGGACAACACAGATACGCAGTATTTT; V: TRBV29-1; size: .; J: TRBJ2-3; D: .
CDR3: CASGRREDEQFF; DNA: TGTGCCAGCGGGAGGCGAGAAGATGAGCAGTTCTTC; V: TRBV2; size: .; J: TRBJ2-1; D: .
CDR3: CASSFPPGGEQYF; DNA: TGTGCCAGCAGTTTCCCTCCCGGGGGAGAGCAGTACTTC; V: TRBV28; size: .; J: TRBJ2-7; D: .
CDR3: CASSLGVLAGGDEQYF; DNA: TGTGCCAGCAGTTTAGGAGTCCTAGCGGGAGGGGACGAGCAGTACTTC; V: TRBV28; size: few; J: TRBJ2-7; D: TRBD2
CDR3: CASSQDRRNPYEQYF; DNA: TGTGCCAGCAGCCAAGATCGCAGGAACCCCTACGAGCAGTACTTC; V: TRBV3-1/TRBV3-2; size: .; J: TRBJ2-7; D: .
CDR3: CASSDSGRAKNIQYF; DNA: TGTGCCAGCAGCGATAGCGGGAGGGCCAAAAACATTCAGTACTTC; V: TRBV7-9; size: .; J: TRBJ2-4; D: TRBD2
CDR3: CASSLGLAGGETQYF; DNA: TGTGCCAGCAGCTTGGGACTAGCGGGAGGAGAGACCCAGTACTTC; V: TRBV5-8; size: many; J: TRBJ2-5; D: TRBD2
CDR3: CASSIRQASNQPQHF; DNA: TGTGCCAGCAGTATCAGGCAGGCGAGCAATCAGCCCCAGCATTTT; V: TRBV2; size: few; J: TRBJ1-5; D: .
CDR3: CASSQAGVPGELFF; DNA: TGCGCCAGCAGCCAAGCGGGAGTTCCCGGGGAGCTGTTTTTT; V: TRBV4-3; size: .; J: TRBJ2-2; D: .
CDR3: CASSSGVKGYTF; DNA: TGTGCCAGCAGTTCAGGGGTGAAAGGCTACACCTTC; V: TRBV28; size: .; J: TRBJ1-2; D: .
CDR3: CASSPPGWRDSEQYF; DNA: TGTGCCAGCAGCCCCCCCGGTTGGCGGGACTCCGAGCAGTACTTC; V: TRBV28; size: few; J: TRBJ2-7; D: .
CDR3: CASSVGGSFNYGYTF; DNA: TGTGCCAGCAGCGTAGGGGGCTCTTTCAACTATGGCTACACCTTC; V: TRBV9; size: .; J: TRBJ1-2; D: .
CDR3: CASSSTDLQGANYGYTF; DNA: TGTGCCAGCAGTTCCACTGATCTACAGGGGGCTAACTATGGCTACACCTTC; V: TRBV27; size: .; J: TRBJ1-2; D: TRBD1
CDR3: CASSGGLAGGFRSYEQYF; DNA: TGTGCCAGCAGTGGGGGCCTAGCGGGAGGTTTTAGGTCCTACGAGCAGTACTTC; V: TRBV25-1; size: few; J: TRBJ2-7; D: TRBD2
CDR3: CASSYSGSGSRETQYF; DNA: TGTGCCAGCAGTTACTCAGGTAGCGGGAGCCGAGAGACCCAGTACTTC; V: TRBV6-6; size: .; J: TRBJ2-5; D: TRBD2
CDR3: CASSLRLRWTGEARNTIYF; DNA: TGTGCCAGCAGCTTACGTTTACGGTGGACAGGGGAGGCACGAAACACCATATATTTT; V: TRBV7-2; size: .; J: TRBJ1-3; D: TRBD1
CDR3: CASSVYNEQYF; DNA: TGTGCCAGCAGTGTATATAACGAGCAGTACTTC; V: TRBV2; size: once; J: TRBJ2-7; D: .
CDR3: CASSSRRQMPYEQYF; DNA: TGTGCCAGCAGCTCCCGCAGGCAGATGCCCTACGAGCAGTACTTC; V: TRBV13; size: .; J: TRBJ2-7; D: .